The clone carrying this T cell receptor (beta chain) was recorded once. Its antigen is currently unknown. This CDR3 is built from 16 residues. Germline CDR1 SGDLS, CDR2 YYNGEE. Trimming stripped 3 bases from V and 0 bases from J, with 13 bases between. 13 Jbeta primers and 60 Vbeta primers were used for the PCR. As originally analysed: Some 10 million of the 60 million to 90 million unique TCR beta chains counted in a later analysis were shared. Profiling relied on immunoSEQ multiplex PCR, and the TCRdb table lists in-frame clones only, not all of them. From that table come the V and J calls and clone size; the DNA was used to work out D and trimming. The top ten clones hold 0.95% to 1.5% of a sample with roughly 180,000 clones, 75% to 90% of them seen once. The data were obtained in a study of cytomegalovirus exposure and HLA in healthy donors. Regarding the study as a whole: The study put 150 to 200 TCR beta chains on its list as cytomegalovirus-associated. A link between a missense DCLRE1C variant and TCR beta V- and J-gene trimming emerged from a later analysis.

The sequence was collected from a boy younger than 10 in good health and CMV-seronegative. J is TRBJ1-3 and V is TRBV9, with D possibly matching TRBD1 (6 bases). Sequenced input: PBMCs. As DNA, the CDR3 is TGTGCCAGCAGCGCCAATGACAGGTCCTCTGGAAACACCATATATTTT. This codes for CASSANDRSSGNTIYF.